The rows below give T cell receptor beta chains drawn from one sample of a study of siplizumab effects on memory and regulatory T cells. Profiled with immunoSEQ multiplex PCR; TCRdb holds only in-frame clones, not every one. The sample has under 95,000 clones, around 94% seen once. The sample taken for sequencing was non-Treg CD4+ T cells sorted from blood. These receptors were collected from a human donor in good health. Each CDR3 is given with its conserved first and last residue. The order of the fields is V gene, D gene, J gene, clone size, CDR3 DNA, CDR3 protein. The D gene is left open where the match is weak. Part of the rows lack a size; the others show once, few, many or a class for expanded clones.

v_call: TRBV5-1
d_call: TRBD1
j_call: TRBJ2-5
clone_size: NA
cdr3_nt: TGCGCCAGCAGGGGACAGCTACAAGAGACCCAGTACTTC
cdr3_aa: CASRGQLQETQYF

v_call: TRBV30
d_call: NA
j_call: TRBJ2-1
clone_size: NA
cdr3_nt: TGTGCCTGGAGTGTAGGGAGCTCCTACAATGAGCAGTTCTTC
cdr3_aa: CAWSVGSSYNEQFF

v_call: TRBV7-2
d_call: TRBD1
j_call: TRBJ2-7
clone_size: once
cdr3_nt: TGTGCCAGCAGCCCGGACAGGGGCGAGCAGTACTTC
cdr3_aa: CASSPDRGEQYF

v_call: TRBV9
d_call: TRBD2
j_call: TRBJ2-2
clone_size: once
cdr3_nt: TGTGCCAGCAGCTCCCGACTAGCTGTCGGGGAGCTGTTTTTT
cdr3_aa: CASSSRLAVGELFF

v_call: TRBV19
d_call: TRBD1
j_call: TRBJ1-2
clone_size: NA
cdr3_nt: TGTGCCAGTAGTACGAGGACAGGTCGCGCCCTCTATGGCTACACCTTC
cdr3_aa: CASSTRTGRALYGYTF

v_call: TRBV19
d_call: NA
j_call: TRBJ2-3
clone_size: few
cdr3_nt: TGTGCCAGTAGTCCCGGGGGAAGGGGACGGGCAGATACGCAGTATTTT
cdr3_aa: CASSPGGRGRADTQYF

v_call: TRBV6-5
d_call: NA
j_call: TRBJ2-7
clone_size: NA
cdr3_nt: TGTGCCAGCAGTTTCCGCGTCTTCTCCTCCTACTACGAGCAGTACTTC
cdr3_aa: CASSFRVFSSYYEQYF

v_call: TRBV11-2
d_call: NA
j_call: TRBJ2-1
clone_size: NA
cdr3_nt: TGTGCCAGCAGCTATCGAGAGGGGTTCTACAATGAGCAGTTCTTC
cdr3_aa: CASSYREGFYNEQFF

v_call: TRBV7-6
d_call: TRBD2
j_call: TRBJ2-7
clone_size: once
cdr3_nt: TGTGCCAGCAGCTTAGTAGCGACTAGCGGGAGTCCCGAGCAGTACTTC
cdr3_aa: CASSLVATSGSPEQYF

v_call: TRBV10-3
d_call: NA
j_call: TRBJ1-1
clone_size: NA
cdr3_nt: TGTGCCATCAGTGAGTCGACCGGCGGCAACACTGAAGCTTTCTTT
cdr3_aa: CAISESTGGNTEAFF

v_call: TRBV6-6
d_call: TRBD2
j_call: TRBJ2-7
clone_size: NA
cdr3_nt: TGTGCCGCCAGGGGACTAGCGGGAGCCGAGCAGTACTTC
cdr3_aa: CAARGLAGAEQYF

v_call: TRBV27
d_call: NA
j_call: TRBJ1-5
clone_size: NA
cdr3_nt: TGTGCCAGCAGAACCTGGACGGATCTCAATCAGCCCCAGCATTTT
cdr3_aa: CASRTWTDLNQPQHF

v_call: TRBV4-1
d_call: TRBD1
j_call: TRBJ1-2
clone_size: NA
cdr3_nt: TGCGCCAGCAGCCCGGGACAGGGAGCATTTGATGGCTACACCTTC
cdr3_aa: CASSPGQGAFDGYTF

v_call: TRBV19
d_call: NA
j_call: TRBJ2-5
clone_size: NA
cdr3_nt: TGTGCCAGTAGCCCACCTGGACGAGAGACCCAGTACTTC
cdr3_aa: CASSPPGRETQYF

v_call: TRBV6-5
d_call: TRBD1
j_call: TRBJ2-3
clone_size: NA
cdr3_nt: TGTGCCAGCAGTTACACCACGACAGGGGGAGTTTGGTATTTT
cdr3_aa: CASSYTTTGGVWYF

v_call: TRBV7-8
d_call: NA
j_call: TRBJ1-3
clone_size: NA
cdr3_nt: TGTGCCAGCAGCAGTCGGACAGTCGGACTAACTGGAAACACCATATATTTT
cdr3_aa: CASSSRTVGLTGNTIYF

v_call: TRBV15
d_call: NA
j_call: TRBJ1-5
clone_size: once
cdr3_nt: TGTGCCACCAGCAGAGATCTCGGCAGGGGATGGATTAGCAATCAGCCCCAGCATTTT
cdr3_aa: CATSRDLGRGWISNQPQHF

v_call: TRBV4-2
d_call: NA
j_call: TRBJ1-1
clone_size: NA
cdr3_nt: TGTGCCAGCAGCCAAGATCGGGCAGGGAACACTGAAGCTTTCTTT
cdr3_aa: CASSQDRAGNTEAFF

v_call: TRBV20-1
d_call: NA
j_call: TRBJ2-3
clone_size: NA
cdr3_nt: TGCAGTGCCCGTCTGACAGATACGCAGTATTTT
cdr3_aa: CSARLTDTQYF

v_call: TRBV11-2
d_call: NA
j_call: TRBJ1-1
clone_size: NA
cdr3_nt: TGTGCCAGCAGCCGCAGTAGGGCTAACACTGAAGCTTTCTTT
cdr3_aa: CASSRSRANTEAFF

v_call: TRBV6-1
d_call: TRBD2
j_call: TRBJ2-1
clone_size: NA
cdr3_nt: TGTGCCACCAGGACTAGCGGGGGACACAATGAGCAGTTCTTC
cdr3_aa: CATRTSGGHNEQFF

v_call: TRBV6-5
d_call: NA
j_call: TRBJ1-2
clone_size: NA
cdr3_nt: TGTGCCAGCAGTTCGACAGCCTATGGCTACACCTTC
cdr3_aa: CASSSTAYGYTF

v_call: TRBV18
d_call: NA
j_call: TRBJ1-1
clone_size: once
cdr3_nt: TGTGCCAGCTCACTCGGGACGGGGGGCAGAGATGAAGCTTTCTTT
cdr3_aa: CASSLGTGGRDEAFF

v_call: TRBV5-1
d_call: TRBD2
j_call: TRBJ2-7
clone_size: NA
cdr3_nt: TGCGCCAGCTGGACTAGCGGGAGTGGCGAGCAGTACTTC
cdr3_aa: CASWTSGSGEQYF

v_call: TRBV30
d_call: NA
j_call: TRBJ2-7
clone_size: NA
cdr3_nt: TGTGCCTGGAGGGCTACAGGGTTTGGCGAGCAGTACTTC
cdr3_aa: CAWRATGFGEQYF

v_call: TRBV30
d_call: TRBD1
j_call: TRBJ2-1
clone_size: NA
cdr3_nt: TGTGCCTGGGACAGGGCTCCCTACAATGAGCAGTTCTTC
cdr3_aa: CAWDRAPYNEQFF

v_call: TRBV19
d_call: TRBD1
j_call: TRBJ2-5
clone_size: NA
cdr3_nt: TGTGCCAGTAGTGGGGGACAGGGGACACGCCAGTACTTC
cdr3_aa: CASSGGQGTRQYF

v_call: TRBV11-1
d_call: TRBD1
j_call: TRBJ1-2
clone_size: NA
cdr3_nt: TGTGCCAGCAGCTTGGGACAGGGGTATGGCTACACCTTC
cdr3_aa: CASSLGQGYGYTF

v_call: TRBV7-9
d_call: NA
j_call: TRBJ2-3
clone_size: NA
cdr3_nt: TGTGCCAGCCAGGGCACAGATACGCAGTATTTT
cdr3_aa: CASQGTDTQYF

v_call: TRBV11-2
d_call: NA
j_call: TRBJ2-2
clone_size: NA
cdr3_nt: TGTGCCAGCAGCCCAGGGCAGGGGTGGAACACCGGGGAGCTGTTTTTT
cdr3_aa: CASSPGQGWNTGELFF

v_call: TRBV5-1
d_call: NA
j_call: TRBJ2-6
clone_size: NA
cdr3_nt: TGCGCCAGCAAACAGGCGCCCTCTGGGGCCAACGTCCTGACTTTC
cdr3_aa: CASKQAPSGANVLTF

v_call: TRBV4-1
d_call: NA
j_call: TRBJ2-4
clone_size: NA
cdr3_nt: TGCGCCAGCAGCCAAGAGTTACGGGCCAAAAACATTCAGTACTTC
cdr3_aa: CASSQELRAKNIQYF

v_call: TRBV2
d_call: NA
j_call: TRBJ1-5
clone_size: few
cdr3_nt: TGTGCCAGCAGTGAGACGGGATCTCAGCCCCAGCATTTT
cdr3_aa: CASSETGSQPQHF

v_call: TRBV5-1
d_call: NA
j_call: TRBJ1-2
clone_size: once
cdr3_nt: TGCGCCAGCAGCGGGACGGGGAACTATGGCTACACCTTC
cdr3_aa: CASSGTGNYGYTF

v_call: TRBV5-1
d_call: NA
j_call: TRBJ1-3
clone_size: once
cdr3_nt: TGCGCCAGCAGCTTGGCGGGGGTCGGAAACACCATATATTTT
cdr3_aa: CASSLAGVGNTIYF

v_call: TRBV15
d_call: NA
j_call: TRBJ2-2
clone_size: NA
cdr3_nt: TGTGCCACCAGCAGAGGATATCGGGGGACGAACACCGGGGAGCTGTTTTTT
cdr3_aa: CATSRGYRGTNTGELFF

v_call: TRBV9
d_call: NA
j_call: TRBJ1-1
clone_size: NA
cdr3_nt: TGTGCCAGCAGCGTAGGCCTTTTGAACGCTGAAGCTTTCTTT
cdr3_aa: CASSVGLLNAEAFF

v_call: TRBV5-6
d_call: NA
j_call: TRBJ2-7
clone_size: NA
cdr3_nt: TGTGCCAGCAGCTTGGCCGCGGATGGCGAGCAGTACTTC
cdr3_aa: CASSLAADGEQYF

v_call: TRBV18
d_call: NA
j_call: TRBJ2-5
clone_size: few
cdr3_nt: TGTGCCAGCTCACCAGGAGAGACCCAGTACTTC
cdr3_aa: CASSPGETQYF

v_call: TRBV19
d_call: TRBD2
j_call: TRBJ2-7
clone_size: NA
cdr3_nt: TGTGCCAGTAGTATAACTAGCGGGGCCTACGAGCAGTACTTC
cdr3_aa: CASSITSGAYEQYF